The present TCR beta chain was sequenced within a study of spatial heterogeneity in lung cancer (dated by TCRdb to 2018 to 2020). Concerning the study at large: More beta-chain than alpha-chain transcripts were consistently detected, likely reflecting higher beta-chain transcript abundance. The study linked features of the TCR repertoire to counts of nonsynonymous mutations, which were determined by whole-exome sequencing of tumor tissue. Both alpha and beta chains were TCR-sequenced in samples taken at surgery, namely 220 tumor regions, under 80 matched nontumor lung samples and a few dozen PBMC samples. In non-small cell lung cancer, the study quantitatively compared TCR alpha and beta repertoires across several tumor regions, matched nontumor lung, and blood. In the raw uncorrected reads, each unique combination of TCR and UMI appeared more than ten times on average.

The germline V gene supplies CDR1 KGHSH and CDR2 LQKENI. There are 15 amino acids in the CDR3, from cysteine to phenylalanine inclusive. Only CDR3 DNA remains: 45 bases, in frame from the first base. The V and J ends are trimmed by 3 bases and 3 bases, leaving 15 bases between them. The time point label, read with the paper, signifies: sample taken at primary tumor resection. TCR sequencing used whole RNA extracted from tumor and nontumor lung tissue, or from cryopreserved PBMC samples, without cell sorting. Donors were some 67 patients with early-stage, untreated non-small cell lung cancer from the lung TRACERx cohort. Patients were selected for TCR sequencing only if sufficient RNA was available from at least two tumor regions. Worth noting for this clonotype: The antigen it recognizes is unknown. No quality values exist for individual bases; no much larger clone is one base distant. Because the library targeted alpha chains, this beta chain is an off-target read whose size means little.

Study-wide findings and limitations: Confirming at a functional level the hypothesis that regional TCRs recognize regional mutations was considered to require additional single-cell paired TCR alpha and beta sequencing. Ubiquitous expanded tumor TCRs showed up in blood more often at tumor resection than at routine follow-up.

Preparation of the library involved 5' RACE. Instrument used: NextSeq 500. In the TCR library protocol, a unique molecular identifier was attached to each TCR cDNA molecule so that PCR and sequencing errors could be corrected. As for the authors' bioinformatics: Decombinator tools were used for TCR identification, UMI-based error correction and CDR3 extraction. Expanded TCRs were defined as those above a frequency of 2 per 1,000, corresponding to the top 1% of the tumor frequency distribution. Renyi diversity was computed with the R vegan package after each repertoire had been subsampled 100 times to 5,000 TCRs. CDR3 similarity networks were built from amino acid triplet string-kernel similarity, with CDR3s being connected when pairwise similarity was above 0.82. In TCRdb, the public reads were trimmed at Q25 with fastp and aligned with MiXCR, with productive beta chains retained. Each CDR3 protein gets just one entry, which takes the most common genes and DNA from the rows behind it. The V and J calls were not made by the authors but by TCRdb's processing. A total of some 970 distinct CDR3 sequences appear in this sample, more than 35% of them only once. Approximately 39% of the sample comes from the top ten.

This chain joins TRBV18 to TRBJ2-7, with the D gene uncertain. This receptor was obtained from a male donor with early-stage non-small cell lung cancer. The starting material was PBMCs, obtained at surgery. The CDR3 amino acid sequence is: CASSPSITDIYEQYF. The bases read TGTGCCAGCTCACCCAGCATTACAGACATCTACGAGCAGTACTTC.